This TCR beta chain was recorded in a study of T cells in Graves' hyperthyroidism and ophthalmopathy. Study-level information: Peripheral blood was taken when the disease was first diagnosed, before any treatment began.

This clonotype has only a few counts. Its target is not known. General study findings and limits: Among clonotypes expanded in thyroid above 0.001, most were also found in blood.

The CDR3 has 15 residues. Germline-derived CDR1 and CDR2 are SGHDN and FVKESK. The ends were cut back, 0 bases at V and 2 bases at J, with 10 bases in the middle. First hyperthyroidism diagnosis is when the blood sample was obtained, before any ophthalmopathy symptoms. RNA transcripts served as the template for amplifying TCR beta CDR3 regions. With the HTBI primer set, the TCR CDR3 went through a first round of RT-PCR. Each CDR3 protein gets one entry after TCRdb re-called the multiplex PCR reads with MiXCR. The table lists under 350,000 distinct CDR3 sequences, about an eighth of them singletons. The V gene is TRBV14, the J gene TRBJ2-5; possible D gene TRBD2, 6 bases. Specimen: blood. This clonotype was obtained from a woman aged 25 to 39 with Graves' hyperthyroidism that later progressed to Graves' ophthalmopathy. The CDR3 sequence: CASSQERLGQETQYF. Here the CDR3 DNA reads TGTGCCAGCAGCCAAGAGAGACTAGGGCAAGAGACCCAGTACTTC.